Shown below are 14 T cell receptor beta chains from a single sample sequenced in a study of CD8 T cells in Susac syndrome. Reverse transcription of 0.5 to 1 ug RNA was performed with random hexamers. One entry per CDR3 protein, called by TCRdb with MiXCR from the immunoSEQ multiplex PCR reads. There are more than 200,000 distinct CDR3 sequences in the sample; approximately 92% occur only once, and 0.07% to 0.09% lies in the top ten. Sequenced sample: CD4+ T cells from PBMCs. These receptors were collected from a human donor with multiple sclerosis.

V gene TRBV5-6 combines with J gene TRBJ2-1; possible D gene TRBD1, 5 bases. From germline, CDR1 is SGHDT and CDR2 YYEEEE. This CDR3 is built from 15 residues. Trimming removed 0 bases from V and 2 bases from J, with 9 bases in between. This CDR3 reads CASSLGIRAYNEQFF. The DNA of the CDR3 is TGTGCCAGCAGCTTGGGTATCAGGGCCTACAATGAGCAGTTCTTC.

V gene TRBV11-2 combines with J gene TRBJ2-3, with 7 bases that match TRBD1. Germline V gene data show CDR1 as SGHAT and CDR2 as FQNNGV. J lost 6 bases, V lost 0 bases, and 6 bases had no gene match. The CDR3 has 15 amino acids. The CDR3 is CASSLDARGMDTQYF. CDR3 nucleotide sequence: TGTGCCAGCAGCTTAGACGCCAGGGGGATGGATACGCAGTATTTT.

The chain has TRBV3-1 and TRBJ1-1; D unclear. The germline V gene has CDR1 LGHDT and CDR2 YNNKEL (reference sequence). The ends were cut back, 1 base at V and 0 bases at J, with 9 bases in the middle. This CDR3 has 15 residues. CDR3 sequence reads: CASSQGPNMNTEAFF. In nucleotides, the CDR3 is TGTGCCAGCAGCCAAGGACCTAATATGAACACTGAAGCTTTCTTT. Complete variable domain (other parts from reference TRBV3-1 and TRBJ1-1): DTAVSQTPKYLVTQMGNDKSIKCEQNLGHDTMYWYKQDSKKFLKIMFSYNNKELIINETVPNRFSPKSPDKAHLNLHINSLELGDSAVYFCASSQGPNMNTEAFFGQGTRLTVV.

This sequence joins TRBV3-1 and TRBJ1-2; 7 positions match TRBD1. The length of the CDR3 is 13 residues. CDR1 LGHDT and CDR2 YNNKEL come from the germline V gene (reference sequence). With 5 bases clipped from V and 4 bases from J, the junction kept 4 bases outside the gene matches. Here the CDR3 reads CASSGDRVYGYTF. CDR3 sequence (DNA): TGTGCCAGCAGCGGAGACAGGGTCTATGGCTACACCTTC.

The chain carries TRBV19 and TRBJ1-2, with TRBD1 matching over 7 bases. Trimming at V came to 6 bases and at J to 2 bases, leaving 3 bases not matched to a gene. Germline assignment: CDR1 LNHDA and CDR2 SQIVND (reference sequence). CDR3 length equals 13 residues. The CDR3 DNA reads TGTGCCAGTAGCTCGACAGGGAACTATGGCTACACCTTC. This gives the protein CASSSTGNYGYTF.

The rearrangement links TRBV12-3 or TRBV12-4 to TRBJ2-1, with D possibly TRBD2 on 6 matching bases. This CDR3 region has 15 residues. V dropped 7 bases and J dropped 3 bases, with 16 bases sitting between them. The CDR3 loop is CASTGGERGYNEQFF. Written as DNA, the CDR3 is TGTGCCAGCACGGGCGGGGAAAGAGGCTACAATGAGCAGTTCTTC.

Details on this clonotype: At one boundary the junction diverges from the germline segment, which might be a read error. The J gene is TRBJ2-3, the V gene TRBV18; D is perhaps TRBD1 (6 bases). The CDR3 runs 16 residues. The V gene's germline CDR1 is KGHSH and CDR2 LQKENI. The CDR3: CASSTPLTGYTDTQYF. CDR3 DNA: TGTGCCAGCTCAACACCCTTGACAGGATACACAGATACGCAGTATTTT.

This clonotype was detected only a few times. The CDR3 region is CASSFARETQYF. The DNA for the CDR3 is TGTGCCAGCAGCTTTGCGCGAGAGACCCAGTACTTC. The chain links TRBV7-6 to TRBJ2-5; D not certain. The V gene lost 3 bases and the J gene lost 4 bases, with 6 bases spanning the gap. There are 12 residues in the CDR3. Germline CDR1 is SGHVS and CDR2 is FNYEAQ. The whole variable domain, filled in from reference TRBV7-6 and TRBJ2-5, reads GAGVSQSPRYKVTKRGQDVALRCDPISGHVSLYWYRQALGQGPEFLTYFNYEAQQDKSGLPNDRFSAERPEGSISTLTIQRTEQRDSAMYRCASSFARETQYFGPGTRLLVL.

The chain uses TRBV3-1 and TRBJ2-2; 8 bases line up with TRBD2. Germline CDR1 reads LGHDT; CDR2 reads YNNKEL (reference sequence). J lost 6 bases, V lost 2 bases, and 8 bases had no gene match. The CDR3 is made up of 16 amino acids. CDR3 DNA: TGTGCCAGCAGCCAATTCGCCGGGACTAGTCCCGGGGAGCTGTTTTTT. Translation: CASSQFAGTSPGELFF.

The chain links TRBV10-3 to TRBJ1-6, with a tentative D call TRBD1 (5 bases). The ends were cut back, 7 bases at V and 8 bases at J, with 9 bases in the middle. Looked up from germline, CDR1 is ENHRY and CDR2 is SYGVKD. This CDR3 has 12 amino acids. As DNA, the CDR3 is TGTGCCATCACCGGGGGGGATTCACCCCTCCACTTT. This encodes CAITGGDSPLHF.

This clonotype was counted between two and nine times. This chain joins TRBV5-1 and TRBJ2-5, with D perhaps being TRBD1 or TRBD2 (6 bases each). The V gene lost 5 bases and the J gene lost 5 bases, with 19 bases spanning the gap. Per germline, CDR1 SGHRS and CDR2 YFSETQ. This CDR3 contains 15 residues. The CDR3 loop reads CASRMAGGLEETQYF. CDR3 in DNA: TGCGCCAGCAGAATGGCCGGGGGCCTCGAGGAGACCCAGTACTTC.

This clonotype was picked up one time. The V call is TRBV5-6, the J call TRBJ2-2; 8 bases fit TRBD2. The CDR3 is made up of 16 amino acids. CDR1 is SGHDT, CDR2 YYEEEE, per germline. J gave up 6 bases and V 0 bases, and 7 bases lay outside the gene matches. The CDR3 DNA sequence: TGTGCCAGCAGCTTGGCCCGACTAGCGTGGCCCGGGGAGCTGTTTTTT. It is translated as CASSLARLAWPGELFF. Together with reference TRBV5-6 and TRBJ2-2, the CDR3 gives the full variable domain: DAGVTQSPTHLIKTRGQQVTLRCSPKSGHDTVSWYQQALGQGPQFIFQYYEEEERQRGNFPDRFSGHQFPNYSSELNVNALLLGDSALYLCASSLARLAWPGELFFGEGSRLTVL.

The chain couples TRBV12-3 or TRBV12-4 to TRBJ2-1; 12 bases map to TRBD2. J lost 5 bases, V lost 6 bases, and 8 bases had no gene match. The CDR3 spans 16 residues. This CDR3 reads CASSRRTSGIDNEQFF. The DNA of the CDR3 is TGTGCCAGCAGCCGAAGGACTAGCGGGATCGACAATGAGCAGTTCTTC.

This clonotype was counted between two and nine times. The chain recombines TRBV11-2 with TRBJ2-6; D ambiguous. Trimming stripped 1 base from V and 4 bases from J, with 5 bases between. The CDR3 sequence is 14 residues long. Per the germline V gene, CDR1 is SGHAT and CDR2 is FQNNGV. The DNA for the CDR3 is TGTGCCAGCAGCTTAGTTGGAGGGGCCAACGTCCTGACTTTC. Amino acids: CASSLVGGANVLTF.